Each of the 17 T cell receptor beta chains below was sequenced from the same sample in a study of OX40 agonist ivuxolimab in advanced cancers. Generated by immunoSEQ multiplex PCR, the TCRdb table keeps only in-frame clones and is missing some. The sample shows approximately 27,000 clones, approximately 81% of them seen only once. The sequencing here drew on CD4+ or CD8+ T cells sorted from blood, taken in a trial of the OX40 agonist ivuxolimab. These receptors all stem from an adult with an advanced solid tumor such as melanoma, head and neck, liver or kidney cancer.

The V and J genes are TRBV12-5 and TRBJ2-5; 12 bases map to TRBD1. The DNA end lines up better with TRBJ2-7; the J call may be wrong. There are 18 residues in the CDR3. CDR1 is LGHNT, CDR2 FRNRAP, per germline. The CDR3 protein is CASGLSRDRGLSSYEQYF. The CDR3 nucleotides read TGTGCTAGTGGTTTGTCTCGGGACAGGGGGCTCAGCTCCTACGAGCAGTACTTC.

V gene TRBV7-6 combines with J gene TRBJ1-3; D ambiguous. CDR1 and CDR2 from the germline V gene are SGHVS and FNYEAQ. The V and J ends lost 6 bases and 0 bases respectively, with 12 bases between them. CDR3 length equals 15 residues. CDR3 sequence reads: CASRTDWSSGNTIYF. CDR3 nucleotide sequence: TGTGCCAGCAGGACGGACTGGAGCTCTGGAAACACCATATATTTT.

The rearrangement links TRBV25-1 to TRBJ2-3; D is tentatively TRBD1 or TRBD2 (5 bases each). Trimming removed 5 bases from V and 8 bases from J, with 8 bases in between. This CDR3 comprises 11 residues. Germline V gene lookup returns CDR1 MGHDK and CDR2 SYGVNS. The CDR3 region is CASSPGGTQYF. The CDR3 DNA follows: TGTGCCAGCAGTCCTGGGGGTACGCAGTATTTT.

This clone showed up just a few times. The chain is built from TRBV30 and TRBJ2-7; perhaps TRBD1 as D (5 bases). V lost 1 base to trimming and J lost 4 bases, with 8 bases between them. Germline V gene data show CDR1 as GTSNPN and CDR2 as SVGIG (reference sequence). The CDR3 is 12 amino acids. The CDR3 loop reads CAWSGQPYEQYF. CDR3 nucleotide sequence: TGTGCCTGGAGTGGACAGCCATACGAGCAGTACTTC.

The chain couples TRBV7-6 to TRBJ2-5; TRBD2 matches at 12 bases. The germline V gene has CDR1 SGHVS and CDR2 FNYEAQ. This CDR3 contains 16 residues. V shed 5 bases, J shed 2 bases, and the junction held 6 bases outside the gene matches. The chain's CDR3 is CASSPLAGGPQETQYF. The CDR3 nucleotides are TGTGCCAGCAGCCCACTAGCGGGGGGTCCTCAAGAGACCCAGTACTTC.

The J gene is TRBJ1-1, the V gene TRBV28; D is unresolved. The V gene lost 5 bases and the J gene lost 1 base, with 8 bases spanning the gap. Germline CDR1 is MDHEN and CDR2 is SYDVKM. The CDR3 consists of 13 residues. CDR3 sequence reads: CASSTTQNTEAFF. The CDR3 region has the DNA TGTGCCAGCAGTACTACTCAGAACACTGAAGCTTTCTTT.

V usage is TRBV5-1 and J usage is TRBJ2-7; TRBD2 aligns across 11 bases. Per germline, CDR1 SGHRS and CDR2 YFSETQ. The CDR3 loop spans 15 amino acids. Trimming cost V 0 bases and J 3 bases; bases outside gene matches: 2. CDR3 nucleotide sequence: TGCGCCAGCAGCTTGGGGGGACTAGCGGTCTACGAGCAGTACTTC. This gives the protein CASSLGGLAVYEQYF. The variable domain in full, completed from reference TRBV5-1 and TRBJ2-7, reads KAGVTQTPRYLIKTRGQQVTLSCSPISGHRSVSWYQQTPGQGLQFLFEYFSETQRNKGNFPGRFSGRQFSNSRSEMNVSTLELGDSALYLCASSLGGLAVYEQYFGPGTRLTVT.

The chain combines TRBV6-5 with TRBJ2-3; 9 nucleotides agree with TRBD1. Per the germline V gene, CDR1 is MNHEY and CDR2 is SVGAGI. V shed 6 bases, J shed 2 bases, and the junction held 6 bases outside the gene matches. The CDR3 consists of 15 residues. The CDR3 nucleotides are TGTGCCAGCAGCCCGGGACAGGGATTCACAGATACGCAGTATTTT. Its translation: CASSPGQGFTDTQYF.

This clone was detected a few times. CDR3 coding DNA: TGTGCCAGTAGTATAGCGGGGGGTTCGGACTATGGCTACACCTTC. This sequence encodes CASSIAGGSDYGYTF. The chain links TRBV19 to TRBJ1-2, with D possibly being TRBD1 (5 bases). The V end lost 1 base, the J end lost 3 bases, and 12 bases lay between the germline ends. This CDR3 region has 15 residues. CDR1 and CDR2 (germline): LNHDA, SQIVND (reference sequence). Together with reference TRBV19 and TRBJ1-2, the CDR3 gives the full variable domain: DGGITQSPKYLFRKEGQNVTLSCEQNLNHDAMYWYRQDPGQGLRLIYYSQIVNDFQKGDIAEGYSVSREKKESFPLTVTSAQKNPTAFYLCASSIAGGSDYGYTFGSGTRLTVV.

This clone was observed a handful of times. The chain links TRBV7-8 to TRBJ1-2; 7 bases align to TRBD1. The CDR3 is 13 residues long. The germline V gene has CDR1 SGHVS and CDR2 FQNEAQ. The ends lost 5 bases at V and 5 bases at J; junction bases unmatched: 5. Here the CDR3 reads CASSQGQEYGYTF. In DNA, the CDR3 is TGTGCCAGCAGCCAAGGACAGGAGTATGGCTACACCTTC.

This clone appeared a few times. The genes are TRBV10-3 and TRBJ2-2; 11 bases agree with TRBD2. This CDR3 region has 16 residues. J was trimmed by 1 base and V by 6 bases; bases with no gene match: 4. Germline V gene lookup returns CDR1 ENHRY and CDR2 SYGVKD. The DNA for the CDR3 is TGTGCCATCAGCCCGGGGACTAGCGGGAACACCGGGGAGCTGTTTTTT. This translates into CAISPGTSGNTGELFF.

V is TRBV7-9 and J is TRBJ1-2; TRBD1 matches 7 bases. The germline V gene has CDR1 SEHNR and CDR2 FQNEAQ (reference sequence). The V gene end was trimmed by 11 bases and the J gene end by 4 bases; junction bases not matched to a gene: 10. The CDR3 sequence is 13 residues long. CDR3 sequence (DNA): TGTGCCTTGGACAGGAGCCCTTCCTATGGCTACACCTTC. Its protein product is CALDRSPSYGYTF.

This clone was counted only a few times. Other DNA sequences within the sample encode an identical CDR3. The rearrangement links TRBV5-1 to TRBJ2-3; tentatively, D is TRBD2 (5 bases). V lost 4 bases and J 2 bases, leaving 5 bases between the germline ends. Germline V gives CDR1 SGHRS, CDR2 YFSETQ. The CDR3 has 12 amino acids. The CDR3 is CASSLATDTQYF. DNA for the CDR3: TGCGCCAGCAGCCTAGCCACAGATACGCAGTATTTT.

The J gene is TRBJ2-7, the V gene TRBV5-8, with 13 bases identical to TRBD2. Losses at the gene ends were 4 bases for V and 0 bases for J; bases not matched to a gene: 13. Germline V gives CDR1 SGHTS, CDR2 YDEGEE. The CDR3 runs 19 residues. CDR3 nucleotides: TGTGCCAGCAGCAGCGGGACTAGCGGGGCCCCTAGGAGCTCCTACGAGCAGTACTTC. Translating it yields CASSSGTSGAPRSSYEQYF.

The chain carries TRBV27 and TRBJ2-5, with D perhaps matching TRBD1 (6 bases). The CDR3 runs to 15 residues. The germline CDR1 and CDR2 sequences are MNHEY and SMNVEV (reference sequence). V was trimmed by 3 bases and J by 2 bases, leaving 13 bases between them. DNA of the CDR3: TGTGCCAGCAGTTTGGCAGGGGAGAGGCAAGAGACCCAGTACTTC. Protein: CASSLAGERQETQYF.

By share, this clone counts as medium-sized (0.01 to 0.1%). The CDR3 region has the DNA TGTGCCAGCAGGCTTTCCTGGGGTGGGGATCGAAATCAGCCCCAGCATTTT. Protein sequence: CASRLSWGGDRNQPQHF. V usage is TRBV27 and J usage is TRBJ1-5, with D hard to call. The CDR3 is 17 amino acids. The V gene's germline CDR1 is MNHEY and CDR2 SMNVEV (reference sequence). V was trimmed by 6 bases and J by 4 bases, leaving 22 bases between them.

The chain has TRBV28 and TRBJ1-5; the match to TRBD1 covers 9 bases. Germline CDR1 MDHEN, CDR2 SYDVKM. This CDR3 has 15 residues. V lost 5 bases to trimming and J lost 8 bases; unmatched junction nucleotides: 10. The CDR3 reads CASSPRDRENEPQHF. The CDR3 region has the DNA TGTGCCAGCAGTCCCCGGGACAGGGAAAACGAGCCCCAGCATTTT.